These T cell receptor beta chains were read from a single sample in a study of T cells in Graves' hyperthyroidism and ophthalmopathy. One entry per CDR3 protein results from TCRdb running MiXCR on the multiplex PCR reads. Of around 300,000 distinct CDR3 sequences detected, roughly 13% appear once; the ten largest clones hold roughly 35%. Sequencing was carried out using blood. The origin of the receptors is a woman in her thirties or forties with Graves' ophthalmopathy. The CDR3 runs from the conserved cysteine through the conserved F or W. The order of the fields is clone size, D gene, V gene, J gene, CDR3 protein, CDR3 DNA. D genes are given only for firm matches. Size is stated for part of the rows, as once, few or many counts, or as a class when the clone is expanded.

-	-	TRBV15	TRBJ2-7	CATSRDYAGDSSSYEQYF	TGTGCCACCAGCAGAGATTACGCCGGGGATTCCAGCTCCTACGAGCAGTACTTC
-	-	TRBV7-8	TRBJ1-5	CASNRDSSNQPQHF	TGTGCCAGCAACCGAGACAGTAGCAATCAGCCCCAGCATTTT
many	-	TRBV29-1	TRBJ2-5	CSVLRGETQYF	TGCAGCGTTTTACGAGGGGAGACCCAGTACTTC
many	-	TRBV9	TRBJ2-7	CASSVDVGRGEQYF	TGTGCCAGCAGCGTAGACGTTGGAAGGGGCGAGCAGTACTTC
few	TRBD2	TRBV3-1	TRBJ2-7	CASSRLVSLAGGREEQYF	TGTGCCAGCAGCCGCCTTGTCTCTCTAGCGGGAGGCCGGGAGGAGCAGTACTTC
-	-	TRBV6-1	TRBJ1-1	CASRDPGDTEAFF	TGTGCCAGCAGAGACCCTGGAGACACTGAAGCTTTCTTT
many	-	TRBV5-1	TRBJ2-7	CASSLLQGYEQYF	TGCGCCAGCAGCTTGTTGCAGGGCTACGAGCAGTACTTC
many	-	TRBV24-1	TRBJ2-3	CATSDGLVFGTPSTDTQYF	TGTGCCACCAGTGATGGGTTGGTTTTCGGTACTCCTAGCACAGATACGCAGTATTTT
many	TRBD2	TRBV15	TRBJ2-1	CATSRDPSGRVGEQFF	TGTGCCACCAGCAGAGATCCTAGCGGGAGGGTCGGCGAGCAGTTCTTC
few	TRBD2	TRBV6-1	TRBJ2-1	CASSESAGGSYNEQFF	TGTGCCAGCAGTGAATCCGCGGGAGGGTCGTACAATGAGCAGTTCTTC
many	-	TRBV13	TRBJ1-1	CASSFGSEAFF	TGTGCCAGCAGCTTCGGCTCCGAAGCTTTCTTT
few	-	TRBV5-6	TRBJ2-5	CASSLEGGRWETQYF	TGTGCCAGCAGCTTGGAAGGGGGGAGGTGGGAGACCCAGTACTTC
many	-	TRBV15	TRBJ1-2	CATSRQGDYGYTF	TGTGCCACCAGCAGACAGGGAGACTATGGCTACACCTTC
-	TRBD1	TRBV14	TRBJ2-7	CASSQDPRGCRYEQYF	TGTGCCAGCAGCCAAGATCCCAGGGGGTGCCGCTACGAGCAGTACTTC
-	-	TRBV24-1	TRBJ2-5	CATSDYGTGQETQYF	TGTGCCACCAGTGATTACGGGACGGGACAAGAGACCCAGTACTTC
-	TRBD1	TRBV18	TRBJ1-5	CASSPEGQGYQPQHF	TGTGCCAGCTCACCAGAGGGACAGGGGTATCAGCCCCAGCATTTT
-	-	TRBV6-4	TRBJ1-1	CASSETAKSVNTEAFF	TGTGCCAGCAGTGAGACAGCGAAATCGGTGAACACTGAAGCTTTCTTT
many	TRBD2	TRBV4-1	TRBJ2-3	CASSQELAASTDTQYF	TGCGCCAGCAGCCAAGAACTAGCGGCTAGCACAGATACGCAGTATTTT
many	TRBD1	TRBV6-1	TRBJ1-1	CASSSGGNTEAFF	TGTGCCAGCAGTTCAGGGGGGAACACTGAAGCTTTCTTT
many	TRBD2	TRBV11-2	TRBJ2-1	CASSLWLAGGYNEQFF	TGTGCCAGCAGCTTATGGTTAGCGGGAGGGTACAATGAGCAGTTCTTC
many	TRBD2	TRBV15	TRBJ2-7	CATSRDSSGAPHEQYF	TGTGCCACCAGCAGAGATTCTAGCGGGGCCCCCCACGAGCAGTACTTC
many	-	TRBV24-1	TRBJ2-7	CATSESGHTYEQYF	TGTGCCACCAGTGAATCGGGACATACCTACGAGCAGTACTTC
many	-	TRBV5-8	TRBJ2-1	CASSLGLGRDSYNEQFF	TGTGCCAGCAGCTTGGGTTTAGGCAGGGACTCCTACAATGAGCAGTTCTTC
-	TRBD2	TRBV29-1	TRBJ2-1	CSVTPIGGTSGNEQFF	TGCAGCGTTACCCCAATCGGGGGGACTAGCGGGAATGAGCAGTTCTTC
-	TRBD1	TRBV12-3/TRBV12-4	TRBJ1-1	CDSSEYKGQGNTEAFF	TGTGACAGCAGTGAATATAAAGGACAGGGAAACACCGAAGCTTTCTTT
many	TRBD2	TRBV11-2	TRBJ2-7	CASSLGGGRVEQYF	TGTGCCAGCAGCCTCGGGGGGGGCCGGGTCGAGCAGTACTTC